This T cell receptor (beta chain) was recorded in a study of shared clonotypes between healthy human individuals. Study-wide background: Each donor's CD8 memory used one plate, CD8 naive two, each CD4 subset three.

V was clipped by 5 bases and J by 3 bases; unmatched bases: 1. Germline lookup yields CDR1 SQVTM and CDR2 ANQGSEA. CDR3 size: 13 residues. In the source study's methods: As immunoSEQ supplied junction-only sequences (without quality scores), filtering differed. The protocol was immunoSEQ multiplex PCR, while the TCRdb copy is restricted to in-frame clones and leaves out a portion. V and J calls and clone size are as listed in that table; D and trimming were resolved from the DNA. The sample consists of a few million clones, more than 90% of them appearing once. Study-wide results and caveats: What rarefaction showed was incomplete sorted-subset sequencing despite large depth. Non-shared clonotypes were found to have lower generation probabilities than the clonotypes that were shared by all four of the sorted-subset donors.

With respect to this clone: The antigen is not known.

V usage is TRBV29-1 and J usage is TRBJ2-3; TRBD1 agrees at 11 bases. Sequences were obtained from naive CD4+ T cells sorted from blood. Subset noted: CD45RA+ positively selected. The sequence came from a man between 18 and 35 years old in good health. The CDR3 DNA reads as TGCAGCGTTTGGGACAGGGGGACAGATACGCAGTATTTT. Translating gives CSVWDRGTDTQYF.